The 17 T cell receptor beta chains below all came from one sample that was sequenced in a study of cytomegalovirus exposure and HLA in healthy donors. The PCR contained 60 Vbeta and 13 Jbeta primers. Assay used: immunoSEQ multiplex PCR; TCRdb lists only in-frame clones, some missing. The sample includes around 120,000 clones, around 72% of them seen just once. The sample comprised PBMCs. All receptors come from a woman aged 45-60 years in good health and CMV-seropositive.

The gene calls are TRBV5-1 and TRBJ2-1; D is unclear. Trimming pared 2 bases from V and 2 bases from J, leaving 8 bases between. This CDR3 region has 14 residues. Germline assignment: CDR1 SGHRS and CDR2 YFSETQ. The CDR3 bases are TGCGCCAGCAGCTTACAATCGACCTACAATGAGCAGTTCTTC. This translates into CASSLQSTYNEQFF.

This clone showed up just once. Here the CDR3 reads CASRSAGQPNTEAFF. The CDR3 region has the DNA TGTGCCAGCAGATCTGCGGGACAGCCAAACACTGAAGCTTTCTTT. The V gene is TRBV7-2, the J gene TRBJ1-1; 7 bases line up with TRBD1. The CDR3 covers 15 residues. Germline V gene data show CDR1 as SGHTA and CDR2 as FQGNSA. Trimming took 6 bases from V and 2 from J; bases not matched to a gene: 9.

This clone turned up a few times. The rearrangement joins TRBV25-1 to TRBJ1-2, with D perhaps TRBD1 (6 bases). This CDR3 has 14 residues. Trimming pared 5 bases from V and 7 bases from J, leaving 17 bases between. Germline V CDR1 and CDR2: MGHDK, SYGVNS. The CDR3 spells CASSTTGTTGGYTF. The CDR3 nucleotides read TGTGCCAGCAGTACCACAGGGACCACGGGTGGCTACACCTTC.

The genes are TRBV10-3 and TRBJ2-7; D call uncertain. The V end was cut by 6 bases, the J end by 1 base, with 10 bases between. Germline-derived CDR1 and CDR2 are ENHRY and SYGVKD. The length of the CDR3 is 13 residues. CDR3 sequence (DNA): TGTGCCATCAGAGAGACTGAGTCCTACGAGCAGTACTTC. Protein: CAIRETESYEQYF.

V gene TRBV27 combines with J gene TRBJ2-3, with TRBD2 as a possible D gene (5 bases). The CDR3 consists of 16 residues. Germline V gene data show CDR1 as MNHEY and CDR2 as SMNVEV (reference sequence). The V end lost 4 bases, the J end lost 0 bases, and 14 bases lay between the germline ends. The CDR3 bases are TGTGCCAGCAGTTCTTCTCTAGCCTCTAGCACAGATACGCAGTATTTT. Protein: CASSSSLASSTDTQYF.

The chain has TRBV5-1 and TRBJ2-7; TRBD1 agrees at 8 bases. After removal of 3 bases from V and 3 bases from J, the junction contained 5 bases not matched to a gene. Germline CDR1 is SGHRS and CDR2 is YFSETQ. CDR3 length equals 14 residues. CDR3 sequence (DNA): TGCGCCAGCAGCTCAGGGACAGGAGACTACGAGCAGTACTTC. This codes for CASSSGTGDYEQYF.

This rearrangement joins TRBV6-5 to TRBJ2-7, with a tentative D call TRBD1 (5 bases). V was clipped by 6 bases and J by 3 bases, with 18 bases between them. CDR1 and CDR2 from the germline V gene are MNHEY and SVGAGI. This CDR3 has 15 residues. The DNA of the CDR3 is TGTGCCAGCAGCGAAACAGGCATTACAAGCTACGAGCAGTACTTC. It specifies CASSETGITSYEQYF.

The J gene is TRBJ2-1, the V gene TRBV15; D is ambiguous. There are 13 residues in the CDR3. Germline V gene sequence: CDR1 LNHNV, CDR2 YYDKDF (reference sequence). V lost 3 bases to trimming and J lost 4 bases, with 7 bases between them. The CDR3 loop reads CATSRLNYNEQFF. The CDR3 DNA reads as TGTGCCACCAGCAGGCTAAATTACAATGAGCAGTTCTTC.

The chain carries TRBV6-6 and TRBJ2-3; TRBD1 might be the D (5 bases). The germline V gene encodes CDR1 MNHNY and CDR2 SVGAGI (reference sequence). V lost 6 bases, J lost 0 bases, and 7 bases lay in between. This CDR3 comprises 13 residues. CDR3 protein: CASSRQSTDTQYF. The CDR3 nucleotides read TGTGCCAGCAGCCGACAGAGCACAGATACGCAGTATTTT.

The chain combines TRBV4-3 with TRBJ2-2; 7 positions match TRBD2. The length of the CDR3 is 18 residues. Germline V gives CDR1 LGHNA, CDR2 YSLEER. The junction had 14 bases not matched to a gene; V was cut back by 3 bases and J by 4 bases. For the CDR3, the DNA is TGCGCCAGCAGCCAGAGGTCCACCGGGACTATGACCACCGGGGAGCTGTTTTTT. This translates into CASSQRSTGTMTTGELFF.

The chain combines TRBV10-3 with TRBJ2-1, with 14 bases identical to TRBD2. J lost 0 bases, V lost 6 bases, and 10 bases had no gene match. CDR3 length: 19 amino acids. CDR1 is ENHRY and CDR2 is SYGVKD in the germline V gene. CDR3 DNA sequence: TGTGCCATCAGACCTGGACTAGCGGGGGGCTTCAGCTCCTACAATGAGCAGTTCTTC. Protein: CAIRPGLAGGFSSYNEQFF.

This clone has a handful of counts. This chain uses TRBV7-2 with TRBJ2-7, with D possibly TRBD2 on 5 matching bases. Trimming removed 0 bases at V and 7 bases at J, with 13 bases between. Per the germline V gene, CDR1 is SGHTA and CDR2 is FQGNSA. The CDR3 contains 14 residues. CDR3 nucleotides: TGTGCCAGCAGCTTAGCGTCCGGGGTCTCAGAGCAGTACTTC. Residues: CASSLASGVSEQYF. The variable domain in full, completed from reference TRBV7-2 and TRBJ2-7, reads GAGVSQSPSNKVTEKGKDVELRCDPISGHTALYWYRQSLGQGLEFLIYFQGNSAPDKSGLPSDRFSAERTGGSVSTLTIQRTQQEDSAVYLCASSLASGVSEQYFGPGTRLTVT.

The chain joins TRBV2 to TRBJ1-4; D remains unclear. The CDR3 is 16 residues long. Germline lookup yields CDR1 SNHLY and CDR2 FYNNEI. V gave up 4 bases and J gave up 7 bases, with 19 bases separating them. CDR3 coding DNA: TGTGCCAGCAGTGGGATTCCCGGGGTGTCTAGTGAAAAACTGTTTTTT. Amino acids: CASSGIPGVSSEKLFF.

This clone was counted only a few times. The genes are TRBV4-2 and TRBJ2-7, with a tentative D call TRBD1 (6 bases). The ends were cut back, 1 base at V and 3 bases at J, with 13 bases in the middle. Germline values: CDR1 LGHNA, CDR2 YNFKEQ. The CDR3 consists of 15 residues. CDR3 sequence: CASSQAVGQVYEQYF. The CDR3 DNA reads as TGTGCCAGCAGCCAAGCCGTGGGACAAGTCTACGAGCAGTACTTC.

CDR3 residues: CASSFGQHNSPLHF. CDR3 sequence (DNA): TGTGCCAGCAGCTTTGGACAGCATAATTCACCCCTCCACTTT. The chain employs TRBV7-3 and TRBJ1-6; D may be TRBD1 (6 bases). Trimming took 3 bases from V and 5 from J, leaving 8 bases between them. CDR1 and CDR2 (germline): SGHTA, FQGTGA. The CDR3 is 14 residues long.

J is TRBJ1-1 and V is TRBV6-1; 10 bases are shared with TRBD1. V lost 6 bases to trimming and J lost 2 bases; unmatched junction nucleotides: 3. CDR1 MNHNS and CDR2 SASEGT come from the germline V gene. The CDR3 consists of 14 residues. The DNA for the CDR3 is TGTGCCAGCAGGTGGGACAGGGGTAACACTGAAGCTTTCTTT. Translated: CASRWDRGNTEAFF.

V usage is TRBV5-1 and J usage is TRBJ2-7; 7 bases are a match to TRBD2. The V gene end was trimmed by 4 bases and the J gene end by 1 base; junction bases not matched to a gene: 8. The CDR3 has 15 amino acids. CDR1 SGHRS and CDR2 YFSETQ come from the germline V gene. CDR3: CASSRSYGGSYEQYF. Written as DNA, the CDR3 is TGCGCCAGCAGCCGATCCTACGGGGGGTCCTACGAGCAGTACTTC.